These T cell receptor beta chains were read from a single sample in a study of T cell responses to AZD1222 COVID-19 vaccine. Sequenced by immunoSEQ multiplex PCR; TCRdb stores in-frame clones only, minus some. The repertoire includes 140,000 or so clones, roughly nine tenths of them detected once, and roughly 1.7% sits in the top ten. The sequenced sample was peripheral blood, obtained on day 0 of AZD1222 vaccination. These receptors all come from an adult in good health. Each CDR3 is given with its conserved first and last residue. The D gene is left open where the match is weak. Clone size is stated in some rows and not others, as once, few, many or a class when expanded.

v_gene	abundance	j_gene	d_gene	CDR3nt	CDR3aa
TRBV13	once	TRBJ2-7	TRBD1	TGTGCCAGCAGGGAGGGGGAACGGACAGGGGGCACCTACGAGCAGTACTTC	CASREGERTGGTYEQYF
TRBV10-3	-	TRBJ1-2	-	TGTGCCATCAGTGATTGGAGGGGAAACTATGGCTACACCTTC	CAISDWRGNYGYTF
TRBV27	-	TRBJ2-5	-	TGTGCCAGCAGTTTCAAGGGGCAGGTGAAGACCCAGTACTTC	CASSFKGQVKTQYF
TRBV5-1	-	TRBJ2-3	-	TGCGCCAGCAGCTTGAGTGGGGGCGGAGATACGCAGTATTTT	CASSLSGGGDTQYF
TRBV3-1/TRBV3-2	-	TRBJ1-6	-	TGTGCCAGCAGCCAGGGGGCCTATAATTCACCCCTCCACTTT	CASSQGAYNSPLHF
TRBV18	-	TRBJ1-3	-	TGTGCCAGCTCACCCGGTTCAACGGACACCATATATTTT	CASSPGSTDTIYF
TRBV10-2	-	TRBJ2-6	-	TGCGCCAGCAGTGAGACAGGATTGCTCTCTGGGGCCAACGTCCTGACTTTC	CASSETGLLSGANVLTF
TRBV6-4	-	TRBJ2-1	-	TGTGCCAGCAGCCTAGGACTGGAGTACAATGAGCAGTTCTTC	CASSLGLEYNEQFF
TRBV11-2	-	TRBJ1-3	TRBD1	TGTGCCAGCAGCACCACAGGGGGCCCACCCTCTGGAAACACCATATATTTT	CASSTTGGPPSGNTIYF
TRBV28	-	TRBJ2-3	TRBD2	TGTGCCAGCAGTCTAGCGGGAGTCGAGACAGATACGCAGTATTTT	CASSLAGVETDTQYF
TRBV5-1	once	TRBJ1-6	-	TGCGCCAGCAGCTTGGGGGCAGGGAAAAATTCACCCCTCCACTTT	CASSLGAGKNSPLHF
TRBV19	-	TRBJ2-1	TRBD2	TGTGCCAGTAGACTAGCGGGTAATGAGCAGTTCTTC	CASRLAGNEQFF
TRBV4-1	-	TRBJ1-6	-	TGCGCCAGCAGCCGAATCGTCCCTGGTAAGGGCCTCTATAATTCACCCCTCCACTTT	CASSRIVPGKGLYNSPLHF
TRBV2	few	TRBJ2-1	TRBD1	TGTGCCAGCAGTCGCTCGAGGACAGGGGCCAATGAGCAGTTCTTC	CASSRSRTGANEQFF
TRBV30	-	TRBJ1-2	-	TGTGCCTGGAGTGTACCAGGGGATGGCAACTATGGCTACACCTTC	CAWSVPGDGNYGYTF
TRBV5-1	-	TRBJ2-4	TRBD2	TGCGCCAGCAGCTTGGGCTCTAGCGGGGGCCAAAACATTCAGTACTTC	CASSLGSSGGQNIQYF
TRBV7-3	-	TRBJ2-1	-	TGTGCCAGCAGCATCTCGGGGTCCACCGAGCAGTTCTTC	CASSISGSTEQFF
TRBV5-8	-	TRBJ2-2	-	TGTGCCAGCAGCTTGCGGGGGACCCACACCGGGGAGCTGTTTTTT	CASSLRGTHTGELFF
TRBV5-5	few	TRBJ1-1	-	TGTGCCAGCAGCTCGTTAGAGTACACTGAAGCTTTCTTT	CASSSLEYTEAFF
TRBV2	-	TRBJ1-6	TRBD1	TGTGCCAGCAGACAGGGGCTAAATTCACCCCTCCACTTT	CASRQGLNSPLHF
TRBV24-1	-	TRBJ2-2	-	TGTGCCACCAGTGATTCTATCCCGCCCGGGAGAGTCGCGAACACCGGGGAGCTGTTTTTT	CATSDSIPPGRVANTGELFF
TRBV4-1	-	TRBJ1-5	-	TGCGCCAGCAGCCAAGTGGCAGGAAACAATCAGCCCCAGCATTTT	CASSQVAGNNQPQHF